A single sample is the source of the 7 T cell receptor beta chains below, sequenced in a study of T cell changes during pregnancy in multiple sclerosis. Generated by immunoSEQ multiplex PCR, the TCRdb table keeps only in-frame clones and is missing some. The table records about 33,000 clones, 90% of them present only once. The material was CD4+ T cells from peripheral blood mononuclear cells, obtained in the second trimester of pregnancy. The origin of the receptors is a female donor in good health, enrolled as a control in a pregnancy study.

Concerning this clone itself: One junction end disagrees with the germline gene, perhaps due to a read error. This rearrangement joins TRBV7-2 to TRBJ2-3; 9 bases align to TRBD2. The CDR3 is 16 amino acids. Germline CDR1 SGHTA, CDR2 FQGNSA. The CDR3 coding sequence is TGTGCCAGCAGCTCCAAGGTCGGGACTAGCACCGATACGCAGTATTTT. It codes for CASSSKVGTSTDTQYF. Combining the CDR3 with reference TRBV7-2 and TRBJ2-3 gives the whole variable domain GAGVSQSPSNKVTEKGKDVELRCDPISGHTALYWYRQSLGQGLEFLIYFQGNSAPDKSGLPSDRFSAERTGGSVSTLTIQRTQQEDSAVYLCASSSKVGTSTDTQYFGPGTRLTVL.

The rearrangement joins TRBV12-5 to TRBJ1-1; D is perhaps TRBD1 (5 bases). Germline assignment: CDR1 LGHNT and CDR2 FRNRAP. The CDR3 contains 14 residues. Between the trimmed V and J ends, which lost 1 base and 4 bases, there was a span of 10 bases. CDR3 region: CASGLDSRVTEAFF. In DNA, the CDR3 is TGTGCTAGTGGTTTGGACTCCAGGGTCACTGAAGCTTTCTTT.

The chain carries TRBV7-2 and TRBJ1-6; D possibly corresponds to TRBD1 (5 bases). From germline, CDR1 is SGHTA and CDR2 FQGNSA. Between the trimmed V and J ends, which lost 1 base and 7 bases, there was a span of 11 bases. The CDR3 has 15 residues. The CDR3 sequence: CASSLDGALNSPLHF. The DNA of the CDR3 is TGTGCCAGCAGCTTAGATGGGGCCTTGAATTCACCCCTCCACTTT.

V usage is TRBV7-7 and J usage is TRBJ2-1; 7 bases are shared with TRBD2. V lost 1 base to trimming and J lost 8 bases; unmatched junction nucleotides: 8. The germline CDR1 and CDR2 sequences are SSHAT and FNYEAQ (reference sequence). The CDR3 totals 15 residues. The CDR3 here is CASSLGTDRGDEQFF. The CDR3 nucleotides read TGTGCCAGCAGCTTAGGAACCGATCGGGGGGATGAGCAGTTCTTC. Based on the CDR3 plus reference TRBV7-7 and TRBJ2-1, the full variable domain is GAGVSQSPRYKVTKRGQDVTLRCDPISSHATLYWYQQALGQGPEFLTYFNYEAQPDKSGLPSDRFSAERPEGSISTLTIQRTEQRDSAMYRCASSLGTDRGDEQFFGPGTRLTVL.

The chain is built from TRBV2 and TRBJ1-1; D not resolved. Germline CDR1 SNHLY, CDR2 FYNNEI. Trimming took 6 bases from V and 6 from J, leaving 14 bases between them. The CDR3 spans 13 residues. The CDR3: CASRRGGLPEAFF. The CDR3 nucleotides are TGTGCCAGCAGGCGCGGAGGGCTACCTGAAGCTTTCTTT.

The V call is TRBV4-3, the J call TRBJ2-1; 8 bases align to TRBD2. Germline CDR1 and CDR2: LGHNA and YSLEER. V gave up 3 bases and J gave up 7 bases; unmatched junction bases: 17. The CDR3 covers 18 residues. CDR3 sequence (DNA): TGCGCCAGCAGCCAGCTGGGAAGCCGGGGGGGGAGGGGGAATGAGCAGTTCTTC. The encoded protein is CASSQLGSRGGRGNEQFF.

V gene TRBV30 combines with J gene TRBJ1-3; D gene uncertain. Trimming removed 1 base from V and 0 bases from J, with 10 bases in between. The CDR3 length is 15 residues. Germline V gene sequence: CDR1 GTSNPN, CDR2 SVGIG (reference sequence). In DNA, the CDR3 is TGTGCCTGGAGTGAGAGGCGCGGCTCTGGAAACACCATATATTTT. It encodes CAWSERRGSGNTIYF.